The 31 T cell receptor beta chains below come from one sample, sequenced in a study of TIL therapy for anti-PD-1-resistant metastatic lung cancer. The immunoSEQ assay was v3. Sequencing used immunoSEQ multiplex PCR; TCRdb keeps in-frame clones, though not all of them. Counted here are 50,000 to 70,000 clones, approximately 80% occurring once; the ten biggest clones make up roughly 3%. As for time point: pre-treatment sample, taken before nivolumab and TIL therapy. The sample was blood, taken at baseline. All receptors derive from a person aged 25 to 85 with non-small cell lung cancer.

This chain links TRBV27 with TRBJ2-1, with a possible D match to TRBD2 (5 bases). Germline V gene sequence: CDR1 MNHEY, CDR2 SMNVEV (reference sequence). This CDR3 is built from 16 residues. Trimming removed 6 bases from V and 4 bases from J, with 19 bases in between. CDR3 amino acids: CASSIEGSTKYNEQFF. The CDR3 DNA follows: TGTGCCAGCAGCATTGAGGGTAGTACGAAGTACAATGAGCAGTTCTTC.

This clone was seen only once. The rearrangement links TRBV6-6 to TRBJ2-2, with D uncertain. Germline-derived CDR1 and CDR2 are MNHNY and SVGAGI (reference sequence). The V end was cut by 4 bases, the J end by 6 bases, with 3 bases between. The CDR3 is made up of 11 amino acids. The CDR3 DNA is TGTGCCAGCAGTTCCGCCGGGGAGCTGTTTTTT. It codes for CASSSAGELFF.

This chain connects TRBV29-1 to TRBJ2-5; D is undetermined. Trimming left V 4 bases short and J 4 bases short, with 10 bases between. Per germline, CDR1 SQVTM and CDR2 ANQGSEA. The CDR3 is 12 residues long. The CDR3 loop is CSVVGPRETQYF. The CDR3 nucleotides read TGCAGCGTTGTAGGGCCACGAGAGACCCAGTACTTC.

The table lists this clone with a few counts. The V and J genes are TRBV4-2 and TRBJ1-1; 8 nucleotides align to TRBD1. CDR3 size: 15 residues. Germline lookup yields CDR1 LGHNA and CDR2 YNFKEQ. V dropped 8 bases and J dropped 0; count of bases not matched to a gene: 8. The CDR3, as DNA: TGTGCCAGCTGTAGGACAGGGACTCTGAACACTGAAGCTTTCTTT. Residues: CASCRTGTLNTEAFF.

This clone turned up a few times. CDR3 bases: TGTGCCAGCAGCTTTGGGGACTCCTACAATGAGCAGTTCTTC. Protein sequence: CASSFGDSYNEQFF. V and J are TRBV7-9 and TRBJ2-1; D gene unclear. Trimming removed 3 bases at V and 0 bases at J, with 6 bases between. The CDR3 is 14 amino acids. Germline-derived CDR1 and CDR2 are SEHNR and FQNEAQ (reference sequence).

This chain joins TRBV6-2 or TRBV6-3 and TRBJ1-5, with 7 bases that match TRBD1. This CDR3 contains 15 residues. CDR1 and CDR2 from the germline V gene are MNHEY and SVGEGT. The V segment lost 3 bases and the J segment 7 bases; nucleotides outside the gene matches: 9. This CDR3 is CASSYNPGGGQPQHF. CDR3 sequence (DNA): TGTGCCAGCAGTTATAACCCAGGGGGAGGCCAGCCCCAGCATTTT.

This clone was observed a few times. The chain recombines TRBV18 with TRBJ1-6; D not resolved. The germline gives CDR1 KGHSH, CDR2 LQKENI. Trimming pared 0 bases from V and 6 bases from J, leaving 9 bases between. There are 15 residues in the CDR3. The CDR3 reads CASSPPSIPNSPLHF. In DNA form, the CDR3 reads TGTGCCAGCTCACCACCGTCGATCCCTAATTCACCCCTCCACTTT.

J is TRBJ2-3 and V is TRBV7-3; the D gene is possibly TRBD1 (5 bases). The CDR3 extends over 16 amino acids. Trimming left V 2 bases short and J 2 bases short, with 14 bases between. The germline V gene encodes CDR1 SGHTA and CDR2 FQGTGA. The CDR3 region is CASSLGLGLNTDTQYF. The CDR3 DNA is TGTGCCAGCAGCTTAGGGTTGGGGCTAAACACAGATACGCAGTATTTT.

This chain links TRBV19 with TRBJ1-5, with TRBD1 matching over 10 bases. The CDR3 has 16 amino acids. Trimming cost V 2 bases and J 4 bases; bases outside gene matches: 5. CDR1 and CDR2 from the germline V gene are LNHDA and SQIVND (reference sequence). CDR3 loop: CASSIRGDRGNQPQHF. The CDR3 nucleotides read TGTGCCAGTAGTATACGTGGGGACAGGGGTAATCAGCCCCAGCATTTT. The entire variable domain, with the rest obtained from reference TRBV19 and TRBJ1-5, is as follows: DGGITQSPKYLFRKEGQNVTLSCEQNLNHDAMYWYRQDPGQGLRLIYYSQIVNDFQKGDIAEGYSVSREKKESFPLTVTSAQKNPTAFYLCASSIRGDRGNQPQHFGDGTRLSIL.

This clone is termed medium-sized. The chain has TRBV7-2 and TRBJ1-5; maybe TRBD1 (5 bases). V lost 3 bases to trimming and J lost 5 bases, with 11 bases between them. Germline V gene lookup returns CDR1 SGHTA and CDR2 FQGNSA. This CDR3 spans 14 amino acids. CDR3 nucleotide sequence: TGTGCCAGCAGCTTCGGGACGGCCGATCAGCCCCAGCATTTT. Protein: CASSFGTADQPQHF.

The chain has TRBV7-3 and TRBJ2-3, with unresolved D. V was clipped by 4 bases and J by 0 bases, with 2 bases between them. The CDR3 sequence is 12 residues long. Per germline, CDR1 SGHTA and CDR2 FQGTGA. In DNA form, the CDR3 reads TGTGCCAGCAGCTCTAGCACAGATACGCAGTATTTT. It codes for CASSSSTDTQYF. The variable domain in full, completed from reference TRBV7-3 and TRBJ2-3, reads GAGVSQTPSNKVTEKGKYVELRCDPISGHTALYWYRQSLGQGPEFLIYFQGTGAADDSGLPNDRFFAVRPEGSVSTLKIQRTERGDSAVYLCASSSSTDTQYFGPGTRLTVL.

This clone is a singleton in its sample. The chain links TRBV24-1 to TRBJ2-7, with TRBD2 as a possible D gene (6 bases). The CDR3 totals 16 residues. V lost 5 bases to trimming and J lost 1 base, with 17 bases between them. Germline CDR1 reads KGHDR; CDR2 reads SFDVKD. CDR3 coding DNA: TGTGCCACCAGTGGTGCAGCCCCGGGAGCTTCCTACGAGCAGTACTTC. Translated, it gives CATSGAAPGASYEQYF.

The chain recombines TRBV5-8 with TRBJ1-2; weak D call: TRBD1 (5 bases). There are 13 residues in the CDR3. Looked up from germline, CDR1 is SGHTS and CDR2 is YDEGEE. V gave up 2 bases and J gave up 4 bases, with 9 bases separating them. As DNA, the CDR3 is TGTGCCAGCAGCTTTAGGGGCGCCTATGGCTACACCTTC. This translates into CASSFRGAYGYTF.

This clone was seen only once. J is TRBJ2-7 and V is TRBV5-4; either TRBD1 or TRBD2 may fit D (5 bases each). This CDR3 has 14 amino acids. Germline CDR1 SGHNT, CDR2 YYREEE (reference sequence). The V and J ends lost 4 bases and 4 bases respectively, with 15 bases between them. The CDR3 DNA follows: TGTGCCAGCAGCCCCCAAGGGGACCTATACGAGCAGTACTTC. Amino acids: CASSPQGDLYEQYF.

This sequence joins TRBV28 and TRBJ1-1; D call uncertain. The CDR3 loop spans 13 amino acids. V was clipped by 4 bases and J by 5 bases, with 11 bases between them. The germline CDR1 and CDR2 sequences are MDHEN and SYDVKM. The CDR3 DNA reads TGTGCCAGCAGTTCCCCGGGCTGGACTGAAGCTTTCTTT. This encodes CASSSPGWTEAFF.

The chain uses TRBV14 and TRBJ2-7, with D tentatively TRBD1 (6 bases). In germline, CDR1 is SGHDN, CDR2 FVKESK. CDR3 length: 14 residues. The germline V and J ends were trimmed by 4 bases and 2 bases, with 12 bases remaining between them. Written as DNA, the CDR3 is TGTGCCAGCAGCCCTACAGGGCGAACCTACGAGCAGTACTTC. It codes for CASSPTGRTYEQYF.

The chain employs TRBV4-1 and TRBJ1-2; D is undetermined. This CDR3 region has 14 residues. Germline assignment: CDR1 MGHRA and CDR2 YSYEKL. The V end was cut by 3 bases, the J end by 1 base, with 9 bases between. The CDR3 DNA follows: TGCGCCAGCAGCCAGGGCCCCAATAACTATGGCTACACCTTC. Translated: CASSQGPNNYGYTF.

The gene calls are TRBV7-9 and TRBJ2-5; D remains ambiguous. CDR3 size: 14 residues. V lost 0 bases and J lost 1, with 6 bases in between. The germline CDR1 and CDR2 sequences are SEHNR and FQNEAQ (reference sequence). Here the CDR3 reads CASSLAHLQETQYF. CDR3 in DNA: TGTGCCAGCAGCTTAGCGCATCTCCAAGAGACCCAGTACTTC. The full variable domain, completed using reference TRBV7-9 and TRBJ2-5, is DTGVSQNPRHKITKRGQNVTFRCDPISEHNRLYWYRQTLGQGPEFLTYFQNEAQLEKSRLLSDRFSAERPKGSFSTLEIQRTEQGDSAMYLCASSLAHLQETQYFGPGTRLLVL.

This CDR3 is CASSPPGGNTEAFF. The CDR3, as DNA: TGTGCCAGCTCACCCCCCGGAGGGAACACTGAAGCTTTCTTT. The chain employs TRBV18 and TRBJ1-1; D remains ambiguous. Germline V gene lookup returns CDR1 KGHSH and CDR2 LQKENI. CDR3 length: 14 residues. Trimming stripped 3 bases from V and 1 base from J, with 9 bases between.

V and J are TRBV2 and TRBJ2-6, with D possibly matching TRBD1 (6 bases). Germline CDR1 reads SNHLY; CDR2 reads FYNNEI. This CDR3 region has 16 residues. V was cut by 8 bases and J by 1 base, with 15 bases left in between. The CDR3 nucleotides are TGTGCCAGCCGGCGGAAGGGGACATCTGGGGCCAACGTCCTGACTTTC. Translation: CASRRKGTSGANVLTF.

V gene TRBV10-1 combines with J gene TRBJ2-5, with D tentatively TRBD2 (6 bases). This CDR3 has 19 residues. Per the germline V gene, CDR1 is WNHNN and CDR2 is SYGVQD (reference sequence). V gave up 2 bases and J gave up 0 bases, with 22 bases separating them. The DNA of the CDR3 is TGCGCCAGCAGTGAGCTTCGGAATTTGGTAGCGGTTGACCAAGAGACCCAGTACTTC. This encodes CASSELRNLVAVDQETQYF.

This clone showed up just a few times. The rearrangement uses TRBV6-2 or TRBV6-3 and TRBJ1-5; D remains ambiguous. Germline assignment: CDR1 MNHEY and CDR2 SVGEGT. CDR3 length: 17 residues. The V end lost 5 bases, the J end lost 0 bases, and 17 bases lay between the germline ends. CDR3 DNA sequence: TGTGCCAGCAGTCCCCCCCTCAGGCCTTATAGCAATCAGCCCCAGCATTTT. Its protein is CASSPPLRPYSNQPQHF.

The V gene is TRBV30, the J gene TRBJ2-5; 10 positions match TRBD2. Germline CDR1 reads GTSNPN; CDR2 reads SVGIG (reference sequence). The CDR3 is 15 residues long. Trimming removed 5 bases from V and 6 bases from J; junction bases left unmatched: 12. The CDR3 protein is CAWAQRGGRLKTQYF. The CDR3 DNA reads TGTGCCTGGGCTCAGCGGGGGGGCCGTTTGAAGACCCAGTACTTC.

The rearrangement uses TRBV11-2 and TRBJ1-2; D unclear. V lost 0 bases to trimming and J lost 12 bases, with 14 bases between them. This CDR3 region has 13 residues. Germline assignment: CDR1 SGHAT and CDR2 FQNNGV. The CDR3 DNA reads as TGTGCCAGCAGCTTAGATCTATCCACAAGTCACACCTTC. Protein: CASSLDLSTSHTF. Using reference TRBV11-2 and TRBJ1-2 for the parts outside the CDR3, the full variable domain is EAGVAQSPRYKIIEKRQSVAFWCNPISGHATLYWYQQILGQGPKLLIQFQNNGVVDDSQLPKDRFSAERLKGVDSTLKIQPAKLEDSAVYLCASSLDLSTSHTFGSGTRLTVV.

The chain uses TRBV12-1 and TRBJ2-7; whether TRBD2, the table's D call, matches the DNA was not checked. TRBV12-1 is marked as a pseudogene. CDR3 length equals 13 residues. As DNA, the CDR3 is TGTGCCAGCAGCAACAATAAGTTAGCCGAGCAGTACTTC. The encoded protein is CASSNNKLAEQYF.

The chain uses TRBV6-5 and TRBJ2-7, with 12 bases that match TRBD1. Germline loops: CDR1 MNHEY, CDR2 SVGAGI. V lost 8 bases, J lost 7 bases, and 12 bases stayed unmatched. This CDR3 contains 15 residues. The CDR3 protein is CASLRPGQGAGEQYF. CDR3 nucleotides: TGTGCCAGCCTAAGACCGGGACAGGGGGCTGGGGAGCAGTACTTC.

V usage is TRBV6-5 and J usage is TRBJ1-1, with unresolved D. This CDR3 contains 13 residues. Trimming cost V 10 bases and J 4 bases, with 16 bases left between them. Looked up from germline, CDR1 is MNHEY and CDR2 is SVGAGI. CDR3 in DNA: TGTGCCATCACGGCCCTCAAAATCACTGAAGCTTTCTTT. It translates to CAITALKITEAFF.

This chain's CDR3 is CASSFRRDRDTEAFF. DNA for the CDR3: TGTGCCAGCAGTTTTAGGAGGGATAGGGACACTGAAGCTTTCTTT. The rearrangement uses TRBV27 and TRBJ1-1, with unresolved D. The CDR3 is made up of 15 amino acids. Germline V gives CDR1 MNHEY, CDR2 SMNVEV (reference sequence). V lost 3 bases to trimming and J lost 3 bases, with 14 bases between them.

V usage is TRBV5-1 and J usage is TRBJ2-2; D gene ambiguous. The CDR3 sequence is 16 residues long. V was clipped by 0 bases and J by 2 bases, with 11 bases between them. Germline V CDR1 and CDR2: SGHRS, YFSETQ. The CDR3 reads CASSLEPAKNTGELFF. The CDR3 nucleotides read TGCGCCAGCAGCTTGGAACCGGCCAAAAACACCGGGGAGCTGTTTTTT.

The gene calls are TRBV27 and TRBJ2-7, with 7 nucleotides matching TRBD1. Germline values: CDR1 MNHEY, CDR2 SMNVEV (reference sequence). There are 15 residues in the CDR3. V shed 6 bases and J 3 bases; nucleotides not matched to a gene: 11. The CDR3 sequence is CASSYKTGWFYEQYF. Written as DNA, the CDR3 is TGTGCCAGCAGCTACAAGACAGGGTGGTTCTACGAGCAGTACTTC.

The chain carries TRBV7-2 and TRBJ2-7; 7 nucleotides line up with TRBD1. V was pared by 4 bases and J by 4 bases, with 7 bases of the junction left unmatched. This CDR3 has 14 residues. Germline V gives CDR1 SGHTA, CDR2 FQGNSA. Written as DNA, the CDR3 is TGTGCCAGCAGCTCCAGAGGGGGCTGGTACGAGCAGTACTTC. Translation: CASSSRGGWYEQYF.